This TCR beta chain was sequenced for a study of T cells in Graves' hyperthyroidism and ophthalmopathy. Study findings and constraints: Ophthalmopathy was separated from stable hyperthyroidism by a 13 V-J model.

The CDR3 runs 18 residues. Germline V lookup: CDR1 DFQATT, CDR2 SNEGSKA (reference sequence). The junction had 8 bases not matched to a gene; V was cut back by 3 bases and J by 0 bases. About this clonotype itself: The antigen is undetermined.

TCR beta CDR3 regions were amplified from RNA transcripts. A set of HTBI primers served as the primers for a first-round RT-PCR of the TCR CDR3. TCRdb ran MiXCR on the multiplex PCR reads and lists one entry per CDR3 protein. The sample yields about 760,000 distinct CDR3 sequences, around 40% seen once. The sequence was collected from a woman aged 40 to 50 with Graves' hyperthyroidism. Sequencing was carried out using blood. This chain links TRBV20-1 with TRBJ1-6, with 10 bases aligning to TRBD1. The CDR3: CSARPWGQGSSYNSPLHF. CDR3 nucleotide sequence: TGCAGTGCTAGGCCATGGGGACAGGGGAGCTCCTATAATTCACCCCTCCACTTT.